This T cell receptor beta chain was observed in a study of T cell responses to AZD1222 COVID-19 vaccine. V was trimmed by 3 bases and J by 1 base, leaving 3 bases between them. Germline V CDR1 and CDR2: MRHNA, SNTAGT. The CDR3 consists of 12 residues. Assay: immunoSEQ multiplex PCR; the TCRdb copy retains only in-frame clones and omits some. The data hold about 210,000 clones, with roughly 94% observed a single time. The TCR comes from an adult who received the MenACWY meningococcal vaccine as a control. The material was peripheral blood, obtained 28 days after the second dose of the MenACWY control vaccine. This chain links TRBV6-4 with TRBJ1-1; no reliable D call. The CDR3, as DNA: TGTGCCAGCAGTGAAGAGAACACTGAAGCTTTCTTT. The encoded protein is CASSEENTEAFF.